Sequencing of this T cell receptor (beta chain) was carried out in a study of cytomegalovirus exposure and HLA in healthy donors. Primers for the PCR totalled 60 Vbeta and 13 Jbeta. Measured with immunoSEQ multiplex PCR; TCRdb has only the in-frame clones, and not every one. Altogether 100,000 or so clones are present, roughly 79% being singletons, with the ten largest covering approximately 2%. Germline-derived CDR1 and CDR2 are SNHLY and FYNNEI. V lost 6 bases and J lost 4; bases outside the gene matches: 5. This CDR3 has 14 residues. This clone was found a few times. The sequence was obtained from a woman aged 40 to 50 in good health and CMV-seronegative. The sequencing input was PBMCs. The chain joins TRBV2 to TRBJ2-7; 11 nucleotides match TRBD2. The CDR3 DNA follows: TGTGCCAGCAGGTTAGCGGGAGGGCCTTACGAGCAGTACTTC. This sequence encodes CASRLAGGPYEQYF. The full variable domain, in which reference TRBV2 and TRBJ2-7 provide the parts outside the CDR3, is EPEVTQTPSHQVTQMGQEVILRCVPISNHLYFYWYRQILGQKVEFLVSFYNNEISEKSEIFDDQFSVERPDGSNFTLKIRSTKLEDSAMYFCASRLAGGPYEQYFGPGTRLTVT.